This T cell receptor beta chain is drawn from a study of CD4 T cells in relation to SARS-CoV-2 and coronaviruses. Overall study results and limits: Each donor contributed either pre-pandemic or post-infection samples, not both. SARS-CoV-2-driven expansion was significantly weaker in crossreactive than monoreactive clones.

Naive and memory CD4+ T cell DNA was deep-sequenced without culture. Sequencing used immunoSEQ multiplex PCR; TCRdb keeps in-frame clones, though not all of them. The sample holds about 59,000 clones; roughly 85% are singletons and the top ten take about 1.4%. CD4+ T cells from unexposed donors were obtained before the COVID-19 pandemic (2011-2018). Naive and memory CD4+ T cells came from enriched cryopreserved PBMCs. V lost 5 bases and J lost 4, with 16 bases in between. The CDR3 runs 15 residues. Germline V gene sequence: CDR1 MNHEY, CDR2 SMNVEV (reference sequence). A word on this clone: No antigen is known for it.

The chain links TRBV27 to TRBJ2-3, with TRBD2 as a possible D gene (6 bases). The sequence derives from a human donor in good health. The sample comprised memory CD4+ T cells from PBMCs. The CDR3 loop reads CASSTAGDSPDTQYF. The CDR3 bases are TGTGCCAGCAGTACGGCCGGGGACTCCCCAGATACGCAGTATTTT.